Listed below are T cell receptor beta chains from one sample, sequenced in a study of blood T cells in healthy people across ages. TCRdb reprocessed the 5' RACE reads with MiXCR, giving one entry per CDR3 protein. The table records over 950,000 distinct CDR3 sequences, 35% to 40% of them present only once. The sequencing sample was made of blood. All receptors derive from a man aged 18 to 35 in good health. The CDR3 runs from the conserved cysteine through the conserved F or W. The order of the fields is clone size, J gene, V gene, D gene, CDR3 DNA, CDR3 protein. D genes are given only for firm matches. Size values are once, few and many counts, or a class for expanded clones, and some rows have none.

clone size: .; J gene: TRBJ2-5; V gene: TRBV7-9; D gene: .; CDR3 DNA: TGTGCCAGCAGCTTCGATGCAAGTGAGCAGTACTTC; CDR3 protein: CASSFDASEQYF
clone size: .; J gene: TRBJ2-7; V gene: TRBV6-2/TRBV6-3; D gene: .; CDR3 DNA: TGTGCCAGCAGTTACTCGAGCCTAGCGAGATACAATGAGCAGTACTTC; CDR3 protein: CASSYSSLARYNEQYF
clone size: .; J gene: TRBJ2-7; V gene: TRBV11-1; D gene: .; CDR3 DNA: TGTGCCAGCAGCTTCGCGACAGGGAGGAGCAATGAGCAGTACTTC; CDR3 protein: CASSFATGRSNEQYF
clone size: few; J gene: TRBJ2-1; V gene: TRBV4-1; D gene: .; CDR3 DNA: TGCGCCAGCAGCCAAGAGTTGGGCAGTGTGGATGAGCAGTTCTTC; CDR3 protein: CASSQELGSVDEQFF
clone size: .; J gene: TRBJ2-3; V gene: TRBV9; D gene: .; CDR3 DNA: TGTGCCAGCAGCGTAGACCCTAGGGTGACAGATACGCAGTATTTT; CDR3 protein: CASSVDPRVTDTQYF
clone size: .; J gene: TRBJ2-3; V gene: TRBV9; D gene: .; CDR3 DNA: TGTGCCAGCAGCGTAGGAGCGTGGGCAGCCAGGGGAGGCACAGATACGCAGTATTTT; CDR3 protein: CASSVGAWAARGGTDTQYF
clone size: .; J gene: TRBJ1-1; V gene: TRBV5-1; D gene: .; CDR3 DNA: TGCGCCAGCAGCTCCTTGTCAGAGTTGAACACTGAAGCTTTCTTT; CDR3 protein: CASSSLSELNTEAFF
clone size: .; J gene: TRBJ2-4; V gene: TRBV6-1; D gene: .; CDR3 DNA: TGTGCCAGCAGTGTCAACTCTCACGGGAACATTCAGTACTTC; CDR3 protein: CASSVNSHGNIQYF
clone size: .; J gene: TRBJ2-7; V gene: TRBV15; D gene: .; CDR3 DNA: TGTGCCACCAGCAGAGATTCCGGATTCTACAATGAGCAGTACTTC; CDR3 protein: CATSRDSGFYNEQYF
clone size: few; J gene: TRBJ2-1; V gene: TRBV5-1; D gene: .; CDR3 DNA: TGCGCCAGCAGCCTCTACGTAGCCACCTACAATGAGCAGTTCTTC; CDR3 protein: CASSLYVATYNEQFF
clone size: .; J gene: TRBJ1-1; V gene: TRBV5-6; D gene: .; CDR3 DNA: TGTGCCAGCAGCATCCTTAACAGGGATCCTGAAGCTTTCTTT; CDR3 protein: CASSILNRDPEAFF
clone size: few; J gene: TRBJ2-1; V gene: TRBV20-1; D gene: TRBD2; CDR3 DNA: TGCAGTGCAAACATAGCGGGGGGGGAAGGGAATGAGCAGTTCTTC; CDR3 protein: CSANIAGGEGNEQFF
clone size: few; J gene: TRBJ1-2; V gene: TRBV20-1; D gene: TRBD1; CDR3 DNA: TGCAGTGCTACCCGTGGGACAGACTATGGCTACACCTTC; CDR3 protein: CSATRGTDYGYTF
clone size: .; J gene: TRBJ2-1; V gene: TRBV6-2/TRBV6-3; D gene: TRBD2; CDR3 DNA: TGTGCCAGCAGCCCCAACCGTAGCGGGAGGCGGGATGAGCAGTTCTTC; CDR3 protein: CASSPNRSGRRDEQFF
clone size: few; J gene: TRBJ2-7; V gene: TRBV12-3/TRBV12-4; D gene: .; CDR3 DNA: TGTGCCAGCAGTTTATTTGGTGAGGGGATCTACGAGCAGTACTTC; CDR3 protein: CASSLFGEGIYEQYF
clone size: .; J gene: TRBJ2-5; V gene: TRBV6-5; D gene: .; CDR3 DNA: TGTGCCAGCAGACCCGCGATGTATCTTGGGACCCAGTACTTC; CDR3 protein: CASRPAMYLGTQYF
clone size: .; J gene: TRBJ2-3; V gene: TRBV10-3; D gene: TRBD1; CDR3 DNA: TGTGCCATCAGTCGCGCGACAGGGGTAGGCACAGATACGCAGTATTTT; CDR3 protein: CAISRATGVGTDTQYF
clone size: .; J gene: TRBJ2-1; V gene: TRBV5-1; D gene: .; CDR3 DNA: TGCGCCAGCAGTATTACAGGTTTGGCACACAATGAGCAGTTCTTC; CDR3 protein: CASSITGLAHNEQFF
clone size: .; J gene: TRBJ1-1; V gene: TRBV27; D gene: .; CDR3 DNA: TGTGCCAGCAGGCAACGGGGCGGGCACATGAACACTGAAGCTTTCTTT; CDR3 protein: CASRQRGGHMNTEAFF
clone size: few; J gene: TRBJ2-3; V gene: TRBV6-2/TRBV6-3; D gene: .; CDR3 DNA: TGTGCCAGCAGTTCCAGCGGTCCTCGTACGCAGTATTTT; CDR3 protein: CASSSSGPRTQYF
clone size: .; J gene: TRBJ1-5; V gene: TRBV30; D gene: TRBD1; CDR3 DNA: TGTGCCTGGAGTGAGACAGGGGGCTCTCTGGTAGGGCAGCCCCAGCATTTT; CDR3 protein: CAWSETGGSLVGQPQHF
clone size: few; J gene: TRBJ1-5; V gene: TRBV7-8; D gene: .; CDR3 DNA: TGTGCCAGCAGCCGCTTTAGACAGGCCAACAATCAGCCCCAGCATTTT; CDR3 protein: CASSRFRQANNQPQHF
clone size: .; J gene: TRBJ1-2; V gene: TRBV3-1; D gene: .; CDR3 DNA: TGTGCCAGCAGCCAAGTTGCAGTTGATACGTCTGGCTACACCTTC; CDR3 protein: CASSQVAVDTSGYTF
clone size: few; J gene: TRBJ1-6; V gene: TRBV20-1; D gene: .; CDR3 DNA: TGCAGTGCTTCTGAAGCGAATTCACCCCTCCACTTT; CDR3 protein: CSASEANSPLHF
clone size: once; J gene: TRBJ1-2; V gene: TRBV24-1; D gene: .; CDR3 DNA: TGTGCCACCAGACGCTATGGCTACACCTTC; CDR3 protein: CATRRYGYTF
clone size: .; J gene: TRBJ2-1; V gene: TRBV29-1; D gene: TRBD2; CDR3 DNA: TGCAGCGGGCAACTAGCGGGGTACAATGAGCAGTTCTTC; CDR3 protein: CSGQLAGYNEQFF
clone size: .; J gene: TRBJ1-6; V gene: TRBV2; D gene: .; CDR3 DNA: TGTGCCAGCAGTGAAGGGAGAACCTATAATTCACCCCTCCACTTT; CDR3 protein: CASSEGRTYNSPLHF